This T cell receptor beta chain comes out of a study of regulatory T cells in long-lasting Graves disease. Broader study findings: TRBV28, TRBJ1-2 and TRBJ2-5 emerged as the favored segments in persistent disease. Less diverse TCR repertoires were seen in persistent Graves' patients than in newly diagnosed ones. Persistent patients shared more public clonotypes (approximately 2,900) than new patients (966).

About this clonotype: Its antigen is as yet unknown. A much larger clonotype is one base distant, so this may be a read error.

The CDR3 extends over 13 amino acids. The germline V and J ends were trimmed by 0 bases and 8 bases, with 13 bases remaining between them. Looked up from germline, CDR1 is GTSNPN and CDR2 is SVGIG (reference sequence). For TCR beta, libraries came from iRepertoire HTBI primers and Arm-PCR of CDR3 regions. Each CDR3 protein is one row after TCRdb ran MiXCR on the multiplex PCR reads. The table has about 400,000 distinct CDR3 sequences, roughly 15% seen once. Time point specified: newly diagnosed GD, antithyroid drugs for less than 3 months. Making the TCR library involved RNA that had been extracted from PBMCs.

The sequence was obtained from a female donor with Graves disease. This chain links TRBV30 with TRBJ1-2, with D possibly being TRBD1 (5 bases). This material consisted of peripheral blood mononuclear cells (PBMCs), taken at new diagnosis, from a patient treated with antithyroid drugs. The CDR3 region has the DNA TGTGCCTGGAGTGTATGTGGGGCCACAGGCTACACCTTC. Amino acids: CAWSVCGATGYTF.